These T cell receptor beta chains were read from a single sample in a study of siplizumab effects on memory and regulatory T cells. TCRdb's table, derived via immunoSEQ multiplex PCR, lists solely in-frame clones and lacks some. The repertoire holds approximately 100,000 clones, with 93% as singletons. The sequencing sample was made of Tregs sorted from blood. The receptors were gathered from a human donor in good health. Both conserved end residues are part of each CDR3. D genes are given only for firm matches. Clone size is not always given. Where it is, it says once, few, many or a class for expanded clones.

TRBV4-1	TRBD1	TRBJ2-7	.	TGCGCCAGCAGAGCAAACGATTACAGGGGGCGGGATGAGCAGTACTTC	CASRANDYRGRDEQYF
TRBV21-1	.	TRBJ2-7	once	TGTGCCAGCAGCGGAGCGCGGGGTTCGGGAGAGCAGTACTTC	CASSGARGSGEQYF
TRBV6-5	.	TRBJ1-1	.	TGTGCCAGCAGTGTACAGGAAAGAGCCACTGGAGCTTTCTTT	CASSVQERATGAFF
TRBV6-5	TRBD1	TRBJ1-4	.	TGTGCCAGCAGTTACTCCTCGACAGGGTTCGGCGAAAAACTGTTTTTT	CASSYSSTGFGEKLFF
TRBV7-9	.	TRBJ2-7	.	TGTGCCAGCAGCTTAAGTATTAGGGGCGAGCAGTACTTC	CASSLSIRGEQYF
TRBV9	.	TRBJ1-1	.	TGTGCCAGCAGCGCCGTTTTGCACACTGAAGCTTTCTTT	CASSAVLHTEAFF
TRBV5-6	TRBD2	TRBJ2-1	.	TGTGCCAGCAGCTTGGAGGGGACTAGCGCCTTCCATGAGCAGTTCTTC	CASSLEGTSAFHEQFF
TRBV5-6	TRBD1	TRBJ1-3	.	TGTGCCAGCAGCAGAATCGCCGGGACAGTCTCTGGAAACACCATATATTTT	CASSRIAGTVSGNTIYF
TRBV10-3	.	TRBJ2-3	once	TGTGCCATCAGTGCCGTGCAGGGCGGCACAGATACGCAGTATTTT	CAISAVQGGTDTQYF
TRBV5-1	TRBD1	TRBJ2-7	.	TGCGCCAGCAGCCCCAGCAGGGGGCTGAACTACGAGCAGTACTTC	CASSPSRGLNYEQYF
TRBV6-1	.	TRBJ1-5	.	TGTGCCAGCAGTGAACTGCGTTATAGCAATCAGCCCCAGCATTTT	CASSELRYSNQPQHF
TRBV9	.	TRBJ1-4	.	TGTGCCAGCAGCCCCCGACAGTCCCGAGGAGAAAAACTGTTTTTT	CASSPRQSRGEKLFF
TRBV7-9	TRBD1	TRBJ1-1	.	TGTGCCAGCCGCAACCCGGGACAGGGTACTGAAGCTTTCTTT	CASRNPGQGTEAFF
TRBV19	.	TRBJ1-2	.	TGTGCCAGTACCCCAATGGATGGGCAGCTTAACTATGGCTACACCTTC	CASTPMDGQLNYGYTF
TRBV4-1	.	TRBJ1-5	once	TGCGCCAGCAGCCAAGTTTTCGGGACCGTAAATCAGCCCCAGCATTTT	CASSQVFGTVNQPQHF
TRBV11-3	.	TRBJ2-3	.	TGTGCCAGCAGCTTTCGTGGCAGGGGCCCAGATACGCAGTATTTT	CASSFRGRGPDTQYF
TRBV7-2	TRBD2	TRBJ2-7	.	TGTGCCAGCAGCTTCCGGAGCGGGAGGGCCTACGAGCAGTACTTC	CASSFRSGRAYEQYF
TRBV6-5	TRBD1	TRBJ2-7	.	TGTGCCAGCAGGTCCGGGACAGGGGGAGGCTACGAGCAGTACTTC	CASRSGTGGGYEQYF
TRBV30	.	TRBJ1-4	.	TGTGCCTGGAGGCGACGGCTTTGGGGTGAAAAACTGTTTTTT	CAWRRRLWGEKLFF
TRBV5-1	.	TRBJ2-2	.	TGCGCCACCCGGCCGGTATCGAACACCGGGGAGCTGTTTTTT	CATRPVSNTGELFF
TRBV30	.	TRBJ1-5	.	TGTGCCTGGAGTGAAAGGGTTGGTCAGCCCCAGCATTTT	CAWSERVGQPQHF
TRBV19	.	TRBJ2-1	.	TGTGCCAGTAGTATAGCGCAGTGGAAGTTCTTC	CASSIAQWKFF
TRBV6-6	.	TRBJ1-3	.	TGTGCCAGCCATGGGGTCATCTCTGGAAACACCATATATTTT	CASHGVISGNTIYF
TRBV10-2	TRBD1	TRBJ1-1	once	TGCGCCAGCAGTGGTTTTGGTCGACAGGGGGCAACTGAAGCTTTCTTT	CASSGFGRQGATEAFF
TRBV5-1	.	TRBJ2-5	few	TGCGCCAGCAGCTTCGGGACGGCCCAAGAGACCCAGTACTTC	CASSFGTAQETQYF
TRBV30	TRBD1	TRBJ1-3	once	TGTGCCTGGGACAGGGAAAAGGGAAACACCATATATTTT	CAWDREKGNTIYF
TRBV5-1	.	TRBJ1-1	.	TGCGCCAGCAGGCGAACGGGACTGAGGAACACTGAAGCTTTCTTT	CASRRTGLRNTEAFF
TRBV2	TRBD2	TRBJ2-5	.	TGTGCCAGCAGACAAAGGACTAGCGCGCGGTTGGAGACCCAGTACTTC	CASRQRTSARLETQYF
TRBV9	.	TRBJ2-2	few	TGTGCCAGCAGGGAGAACACCGGGGAGCTGTTTTTT	CASRENTGELFF
TRBV6-1	.	TRBJ1-4	.	TGTGCCAGCGAGAGGGAGAGGGCTAATGAAAAACTGTTTTTT	CASERERANEKLFF
TRBV10-3	TRBD1	TRBJ1-3	.	TGTGCCATCAGCCCACAGGGGGCCGAACACACCATATATTTT	CAISPQGAEHTIYF
TRBV6-6	.	TRBJ2-7	.	TGTGCCAGCAGTCAGGGTGGGGGACCAAACGAGCAGTACTTC	CASSQGGGPNEQYF
TRBV27	.	TRBJ2-7	.	TGTGCCAGCAGTTTGTGGGGGCCCTTTGCGCAGTACTTC	CASSLWGPFAQYF
TRBV6-5	.	TRBJ1-2	.	TGTGCCAGCAGTTACTCAGAACAGGCCTACGGCTACACCTTC	CASSYSEQAYGYTF
TRBV7-3	TRBD1	TRBJ1-1	.	TGTGCCAGCAGCCCTGAGGGACAGGGGGCGCAGGCTTTCTTT	CASSPEGQGAQAFF
TRBV19	.	TRBJ2-7	.	TGTGCCAGTAGTACAGCGGCATCAGGGGCACGCGAGCAGTACTTC	CASSTAASGAREQYF
TRBV4-1	TRBD1	TRBJ1-4	.	TGCGCCAGCAGTCGCCGACAGGGACGCGATGAAAAACTGTTTTTT	CASSRRQGRDEKLFF
TRBV9	.	TRBJ2-7	.	TGTGCCAGCAGCGATCAGGGCAAGCAGTACTTC	CASSDQGKQYF
TRBV6-5	.	TRBJ2-3	.	TGTGCCAGCAAGGAAGTCCGTCCCGGGGATACGCAGTATTTT	CASKEVRPGDTQYF
TRBV9	TRBD1	TRBJ1-4	.	TGTGCCAGCAGCGCCTCTTGGGGACAGGGGACCGCAACTAATGAAAAACTGTTTTTT	CASSASWGQGTATNEKLFF
TRBV27	.	TRBJ2-1	.	TGTGCCAGCAGTTTGGGGACTGTGGGGAATGAGCAGTTCTTC	CASSLGTVGNEQFF